This T cell receptor (beta chain) comes out of a study of shared clonotypes between healthy human individuals. Study background: A donor's plate count was three for CD4 naive and three for CD4 memory; CD8 naive had two and CD8 memory one.

The protocol was immunoSEQ multiplex PCR, while the TCRdb copy is restricted to in-frame clones and leaves out a portion. Counted here are about 700,000 clones, approximately 79% occurring once; the ten biggest clones make up over 1.5%. In the case of this clone: The antigen is unknown.

Study-level results: On the whole, naive subsets had larger estimated richness than memory subsets had.

V lost 3 bases to trimming and J lost 4 bases; unmatched junction nucleotides: 9. Germline lookup yields CDR1 LNHDA and CDR2 SQIVND (reference sequence). This CDR3 is built from 16 residues. This TCR was sampled from a woman in her 30s in good health. The J gene is TRBJ1-1, the V gene TRBV19; 9 bases fit TRBD1. The sequencing sample was made of memory CD4+ T cells sorted from blood. Subset: CD45RA-negative fraction. CDR3 loop: CASSIVQGAGSTEAFF. The CDR3 nucleotides are TGTGCCAGTAGTATCGTACAGGGGGCTGGGAGCACTGAAGCTTTCTTT.